Described below is a single T cell receptor (beta chain) sequence and its context. This record belongs to a study of control samples from healthy donors and cancer patients. The table came from immunoSEQ multiplex PCR; TCRdb's copy has only in-frame clones and leaves some out. The sample has about 130,000 clones, more than 80% seen once. CDR1 is MGHRA and CDR2 is YSYEKL in the germline V gene. The CDR3 covers 13 residues. V lost 1 base to trimming and J lost 4 bases, with 8 bases between them. Material for sequencing was blood. This clonotype was obtained from a man aged 35 to 55 in good health. The chain combines TRBV4-1 with TRBJ2-7, with D perhaps matching TRBD2 (6 bases). The CDR3 region is CASSQGGEYEQYF. The CDR3 DNA follows: TGCGCCAGCAGCCAAGGCGGGGAGTACGAGCAGTACTTC.